This T cell receptor (beta chain) was identified during a study of cytomegalovirus exposure and HLA in healthy donors. Study-wide points: A later analysis showed that HLA-associated TCR beta chains had undergone more clonal expansion than equally common others. 87-base-pair reads could not separate some V segments, including TRBV6-2 and TRBV6-3.

Concerning this clone itself: Its cognate antigen is unknown.

A multiplex PCR was run with 60 Vbeta primers and 13 Jbeta primers. Sequencing was performed with immunoSEQ multiplex PCR; in TCRdb, only in-frame clones are kept and a portion is missing. The sample has about 200,000 clones; roughly 77% are singletons. This CDR3 region has 11 residues. V gave up 5 bases and J gave up 6 bases; unmatched junction bases: 0. Germline CDR1 SNHLY, CDR2 FYNNEI. Sequencing was done on a sample of PBMCs. The TCR sequence derives from a man in his forties in good health and CMV-seropositive. The V gene is TRBV2, the J gene TRBJ2-7, with 8 bases aligning to TRBD1. The CDR3 reads CASSTGGEQYF. The CDR3 bases are TGTGCCAGCAGTACAGGGGGCGAGCAGTACTTC.